Following are 18 T cell receptor beta chains from one sample sequenced in a study of radiotherapy plus CTLA-4 blockade in lung cancer. Profiling relied on immunoSEQ multiplex PCR, and the TCRdb table lists in-frame clones only, not all of them. The repertoire holds some 41,000 clones, about 67% seen once, with approximately 23% in the top ten. Sequenced material: peripheral blood, taken from a patient treated with radiotherapy plus ipilimumab. These receptors all stem from a human donor with non-small cell lung cancer who had a partial response to radiotherapy plus ipilimumab.

This chain connects TRBV7-9 to TRBJ2-2, with 13 bases aligning to TRBD2. Germline V gene data show CDR1 as SEHNR and CDR2 as FQNEAQ (reference sequence). Trimming removed 5 bases from V and 4 bases from J; junction bases left unmatched: 4. CDR3 length: 16 residues. The CDR3, as DNA: TGTGCCAGCAGCGAGAGGACTAGCGGGAGCACCGGGGAGCTGTTTTTT. As protein: CASSERTSGSTGELFF. Looking up the rest from reference TRBV7-9 and TRBJ2-2 gives the full variable domain: DTGVSQNPRHKITKRGQNVTFRCDPISEHNRLYWYRQTLGQGPEFLTYFQNEAQLEKSRLLSDRFSAERPKGSFSTLEIQRTEQGDSAMYLCASSERTSGSTGELFFGEGSRLTVL.

The chain has TRBV6-6 and TRBJ2-5; possible D gene TRBD2, 8 bases. The CDR3 consists of 14 residues. Trimming shortened V by 7 bases and J by 5 bases, and 17 bases separated the two germline ends. Germline-derived CDR1 and CDR2 are MNHNY and SVGAGI (reference sequence). In DNA form, the CDR3 reads TGTGCCAGCACCCAGCCGGGAGGGGGCGAGACCCAGTACTTC. Residues: CASTQPGGGETQYF.

The gene calls are TRBV21-1 and TRBJ2-1; the table assigns TRBD2, which was not confirmed against the DNA. TRBV21-1 is tagged as a pseudogene. This CDR3 comprises 14 residues. Here the CDR3 reads CASSKAGFCNEQFF. The CDR3 nucleotides are TGTGCCAGCAGCAAGGCGGGATTCTGCAATGAGCAGTTCTTC.

J is TRBJ2-1 and V is TRBV19, with TRBD2 matching 9 bases. The J segment lost 9 bases and the V segment lost 1 base, leaving 13 bases of the junction unmatched. Germline CDR1 and CDR2: LNHDA and SQIVND (reference sequence). The CDR3 extends over 17 amino acids. The chain's CDR3 is CASSIGRGERGAPEQFF. The DNA for the CDR3 is TGTGCCAGTAGTATAGGCCGGGGAGAGCGGGGGGCGCCTGAGCAGTTCTTC.

The chain couples TRBV6-6 to TRBJ2-7, with TRBD1 matching 7 bases. With 6 bases clipped from V and 3 bases from J, the junction kept 5 bases outside the gene matches. CDR1 and CDR2 (germline): MNHNY, SVGAGI (reference sequence). This CDR3 has 13 residues. The CDR3 loop is CASSDRVSYEQYF. For the CDR3, the DNA is TGTGCCAGCAGCGACAGGGTAAGCTACGAGCAGTACTTC.

The CDR3 reads CASSGALEQYF. The CDR3 DNA sequence: TGTGCCTCCAGTGGGGCCCTCGAGCAGTACTTC. This chain uses TRBV5-5 with TRBJ2-7; D may be TRBD1 (5 bases). CDR3 length: 11 amino acids. Trimming left V 10 bases short and J 6 bases short, with 14 bases between. Per germline, CDR1 SGHKS and CDR2 YYEKEE (reference sequence).

This clone was picked up many times. The chain is built from TRBV9 and TRBJ1-2; 8 bases map to TRBD1. J was trimmed by 6 bases and V by 0 bases; bases with no gene match: 1. Per germline, CDR1 SGDLS and CDR2 YYNGEE. The CDR3 is made up of 13 amino acids. This CDR3 is CASSVADRDGYTF. The CDR3 nucleotides are TGTGCCAGCAGCGTAGCGGACAGGGATGGCTACACCTTC.

About this clone: This CDR3 is also generated by other DNA sequences in the sample. The DNA of the CDR3 is TGTGCCTGGAATCGACAGGGACCCTACGAGCAGTACTTC. Its protein product is CAWNRQGPYEQYF. The chain joins TRBV30 to TRBJ2-7, with 7 bases that match TRBD1. Trimming cost V 4 bases and J 2 bases; bases outside gene matches: 5. CDR3 length: 13 residues. Germline lookup yields CDR1 GTSNPN and CDR2 SVGIG (reference sequence). The whole variable domain, remainder taken from reference TRBV30 and TRBJ2-7, is SQTIHQWPATLVQPVGSPLSLECTVEGTSNPNLYWYRQAAGRGLQLLFYSVGIGQISSEVPQNLSASRPQDRQFILSSKKLLLSDSGFYLCAWNRQGPYEQYFGPGTRLTVT.

In this sample, this clone turned up once. The chain uses TRBV5-4 and TRBJ2-5; TRBD2 matches at 9 bases. The CDR3 extends over 17 amino acids. The germline V gene encodes CDR1 SGHNT and CDR2 YYREEE (reference sequence). The trim removed 3 bases at V and 0 bases at J, leaving 9 bases unmatched. In DNA, the CDR3 is TGTGCCAGCAGCTCCGGGACTAGCAGGGGGTACCAAGAGACCCAGTACTTC. Translation: CASSSGTSRGYQETQYF.

This clone was found a few times. The V and J genes are TRBV6-1 and TRBJ2-7; 9 bases match TRBD1. This CDR3 has 14 amino acids. The V segment lost 6 bases and the J segment 3 bases; nucleotides outside the gene matches: 6. CDR1 is MNHNS, CDR2 SASEGT, per germline. The CDR3 region has the DNA TGTGCCAGCAGCACGGGACAGGGAATCTACGAGCAGTACTTC. It specifies CASSTGQGIYEQYF.

The chain employs TRBV7-2 and TRBJ2-3; 9 bases agree with TRBD1. There are 14 residues in the CDR3. Trimming removed 6 bases from V and 5 bases from J; junction bases left unmatched: 6. Germline V lookup: CDR1 SGHTA, CDR2 FQGNSA. CDR3 region: CASRGGTGRDTQYF. CDR3 coding DNA: TGTGCCAGCAGAGGAGGGACAGGGAGAGATACGCAGTATTTT.

This chain connects TRBV6-1 to TRBJ1-1; maybe TRBD1 (6 bases). CDR1 and CDR2 from the germline V gene are MNHNS and SASEGT. This CDR3 is built from 15 residues. The V and J ends lost 7 bases and 0 bases respectively, with 15 bases between them. The CDR3 nucleotides read TGTGCCAGCAACTCAAGAGGGACATTGAACACTGAAGCTTTCTTT. It codes for CASNSRGTLNTEAFF.

The V and J genes are TRBV4-2 and TRBJ1-1; D remains unclear. This CDR3 comprises 14 residues. Germline loops: CDR1 LGHNA, CDR2 YNFKEQ. Trimming took 0 bases from V and 3 from J, leaving 8 bases between them. CDR3 nucleotides: TGTGCCAGCAGCCAAGAAAGGAGCTACACTGAAGCTTTCTTT. It specifies CASSQERSYTEAFF.

The rearrangement joins TRBV11-3 to TRBJ2-2, with 8 bases matching TRBD2. CDR1 is SGHNT and CDR2 is YENEEA in the germline V gene. The trim removed 2 bases at V and 8 bases at J, leaving 1 base unmatched. The CDR3 covers 13 residues. CDR3 bases: TGTGCCAGCAGCTTAATAGCGGGAGGGGAGCTGTTTTTT. This sequence encodes CASSLIAGGELFF.

CDR3 residues: CAWSSGAGDGYTF. The CDR3 DNA reads as TGTGCCTGGTCGTCTGGGGCTGGCGATGGCTACACCTTC. The rearrangement links TRBV30 to TRBJ1-2; TRBD1 is a possible D gene (5 bases). Germline CDR1 and CDR2: GTSNPN and SVGIG (reference sequence). Trimming shortened V by 5 bases and J by 6 bases, and 16 bases separated the two germline ends. The length of the CDR3 is 13 residues.

This clone is a singleton in its sample. The chain employs TRBV5-6 and TRBJ1-2; D is perhaps TRBD1 (6 bases). Germline values: CDR1 SGHDT, CDR2 YYEEEE. V lost 3 bases to trimming and J lost 6 bases, with 12 bases between them. The length of the CDR3 is 13 residues. The CDR3 protein is CASSSLDRDGYTF. The CDR3 nucleotides are TGTGCCAGCAGCTCCCTGGACAGAGATGGCTACACCTTC.

This chain joins TRBV5-6 and TRBJ1-2; a weak D match, TRBD1 (5 bases). V shed 0 bases and J shed 13 bases, with 10 bases lying between them. Germline lookup yields CDR1 SGHDT and CDR2 YYEEEE. This CDR3 is built from 11 residues. Here the CDR3 DNA reads TGTGCCAGCAGCTTGGATGCCAGGGCCACCTTC. Its translation is CASSLDARATF.

This clone turned up a few times. The chain couples TRBV10-3 to TRBJ1-2; perhaps TRBD1 as D (5 bases). CDR3 length: 14 residues. V lost 3 bases and J 8 bases, leaving 16 bases between the germline ends. The germline V gene has CDR1 ENHRY and CDR2 SYGVKD. As DNA, the CDR3 is TGTGCCATCAGTGAATCTCGGGGGAAAGGAGGCTACACCTTC. It encodes CAISESRGKGGYTF.